A selection of T cell receptor beta chains follows, all from one sample in a study of cytomegalovirus exposure and HLA in healthy donors. Profiled with immunoSEQ multiplex PCR; TCRdb holds only in-frame clones, not every one. This sample carries around 190,000 clones, 65% to 85% of them seen once, and the ten largest clones take about 1.8%. The sequenced material came from PBMCs. The receptors were sampled from a man between 18 and 29 years old in good health and CMV-seronegative. The CDR3 runs from the conserved cysteine through the conserved F or W. Each record gives: V gene, CDR3 protein.

>TRBV18
CASSPDRGFSYGYTF
>TRBV19
CATSTWSAGAYEQFF
>TRBV7-9
CASSFQGVNTDTQYF
>TRBV10-2
CASSETTYYEQYF
>TRBV7-9
CSSSTGTSGRETQYF
>TRBV10-3
CAISESTGGSGANVLTF
>TRBV5-4
CASSFPSAGGTEAFF
>TRBV18
CASSPPSRTGAYEQYF
>TRBV5-1
CASSFSGDRGETQYF
>TRBV11-2
CASSRTSGNDYEQYF
>TRBV19
CASSIGRGYEQYF